This T cell receptor (beta chain) is drawn from a study of blood T cell repertoires in COVID-19 (dated by TCRdb to about 2020). A note on the overall study: Collaborator samples came from the United States, Italy and Spain and covered acute and convalescent phases of COVID-19. The samples were drawn from two sources: the first 160 participants of the ongoing ImmuneRACE study, and some 1,300 subjects contributed by 6 global collaborators. A de-identified subject ID, COVID-19 status, age in years and sex were almost always included in the sample metadata. The prospective study material was composed of cDNA or gDNA derived from T cells, B-cell-depleted T cells, or PBMCs. Subjects who had been exposed to COVID-19, were actively infected with it, or had recovered from it provided the deeply sampled blood TCRbeta repertoires that made up the dataset. The repertoires were released in a freely available public database meant as a resource for research on the immune response to SARS-CoV-2. HLA class I and class II types, where available, came from metadata supplied by the sample provider rather than from assay-based typing. General findings and caveats noted by the study authors: The quantity of clinical and demographic metadata differed by source and by participant and was supplied without curation.

TCRbeta CDR3 regions were amplified from genomic DNA by means of the immunoSEQ Assay, a bias-controlled multiplex PCR. The authors' analysis ran thus. Nucleated cell counts per sample were estimated from amplification of reference gene primers within the assay. To quantify the absolute abundance of each unique TCRbeta CDR3 rearrangement, sequence reads were collapsed and filtered. Productive Simpson clonality was computed per sample as the square root of Simpson's diversity index over productive rearrangements. Held by TCRdb, this immuneACCESS table contains in-frame sequences only and omits some clones. Under half of the omission traces to an unresolved V gene where checked; the cause of the rest is unknown. V and J calls and clone size come straight from that table; D and trimming were deduced from the DNA. The sample records about 140,000 clones, 65% to 80% of which are singletons. The ten largest clones capture 16% of the sample.

CDR1 and CDR2 are drawn from the germline V gene (reference sequence): GTSNPN, SVGIG. V and J are truncated by 3 bases and 4 bases respectively, leaving an intervening sequence of 15 bases. Spanning cysteine to phenylalanine, the CDR3 consists of 15 amino acids. The only DNA kept is the CDR3, 45 bases in frame from the first base. Collaborating institutions collected whole blood in K2EDTA tubes following their own protocols. For TCRbeta analysis, collaborators shipped samples as frozen whole blood, isolated PBMCs, or DNA extracted from either of those sample types. Comment on this clone: Its antigen is still unknown. Nothing much larger sits one base from this clone, and base qualities are not available.

The chain is assembled from TRBV30 and TRBJ1-4; confidence is insufficient to name the D gene. The sequenced sample consisted of peripheral blood. The clonotype comes from a man in his forties or fifties with acute or convalescent COVID-19. The DNA reads as follows: TGTGCCTGGAGCAGCGGGGAGGCAAATAATGAAAAACTGTTTTTT. Its protein product is CAWSSGEANNEKLFF. Joined to the reference TRBV30 and TRBJ1-4 proteins, this CDR3 gives the full variable domain: SQTIHQWPATLVQPVGSPLSLECTVEGTSNPNLYWYRQAAGRGLQLLFYSVGIGQISSEVPQNLSASRPQDRQFILSSKKLLLSDSGFYLCAWSSGEANNEKLFFGSGTQLSVL.